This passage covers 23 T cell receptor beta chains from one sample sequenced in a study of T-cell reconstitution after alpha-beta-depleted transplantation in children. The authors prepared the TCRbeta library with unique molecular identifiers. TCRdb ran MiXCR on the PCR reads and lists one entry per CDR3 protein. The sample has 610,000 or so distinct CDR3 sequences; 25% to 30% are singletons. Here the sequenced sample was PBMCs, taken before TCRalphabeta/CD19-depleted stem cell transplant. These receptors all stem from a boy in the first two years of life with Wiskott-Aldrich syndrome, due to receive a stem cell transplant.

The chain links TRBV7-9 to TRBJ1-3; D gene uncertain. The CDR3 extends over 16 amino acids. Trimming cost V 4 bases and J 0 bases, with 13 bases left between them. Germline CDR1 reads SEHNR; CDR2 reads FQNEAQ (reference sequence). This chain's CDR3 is CASSSPGRISGNTIYF. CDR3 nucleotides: TGTGCCAGCAGCTCCCCCGGACGGATCTCTGGAAACACCATATATTTT.

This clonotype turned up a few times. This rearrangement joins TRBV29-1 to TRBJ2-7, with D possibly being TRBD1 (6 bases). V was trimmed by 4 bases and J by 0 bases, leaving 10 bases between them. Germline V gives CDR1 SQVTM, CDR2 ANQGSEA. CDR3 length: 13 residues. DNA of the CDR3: TGCAGCGTTGTCCAGGGGCGCTCCTACGAGCAGTACTTC. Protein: CSVVQGRSYEQYF.

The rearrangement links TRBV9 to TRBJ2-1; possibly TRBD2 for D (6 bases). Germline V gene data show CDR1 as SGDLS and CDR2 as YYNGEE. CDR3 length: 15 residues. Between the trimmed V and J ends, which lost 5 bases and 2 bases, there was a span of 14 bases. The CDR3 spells CASSVSGSPYNEQFF. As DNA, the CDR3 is TGTGCCAGCAGTGTGAGCGGGTCGCCCTACAATGAGCAGTTCTTC.

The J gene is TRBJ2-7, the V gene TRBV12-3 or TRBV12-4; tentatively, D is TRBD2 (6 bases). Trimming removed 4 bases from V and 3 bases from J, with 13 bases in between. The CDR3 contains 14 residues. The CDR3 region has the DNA TGTGCCAGCAGTTACCGGGTGGAGGGCTACGAGCAGTACTTC. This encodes CASSYRVEGYEQYF.

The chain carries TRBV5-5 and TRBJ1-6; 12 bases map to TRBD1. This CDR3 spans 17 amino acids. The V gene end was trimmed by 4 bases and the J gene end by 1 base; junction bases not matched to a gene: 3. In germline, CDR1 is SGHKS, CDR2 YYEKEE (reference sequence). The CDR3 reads CASSPGQGASYNSPLHF. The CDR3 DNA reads TGTGCCAGCAGCCCGGGACAGGGGGCGTCCTATAATTCACCCCTCCACTTT.

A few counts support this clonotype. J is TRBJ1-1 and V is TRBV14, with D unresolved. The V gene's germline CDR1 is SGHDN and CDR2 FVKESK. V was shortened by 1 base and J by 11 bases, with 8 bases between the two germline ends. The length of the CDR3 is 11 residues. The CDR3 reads CASSQGITAFF. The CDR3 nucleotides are TGTGCCAGCAGCCAAGGGATTACGGCTTTCTTT. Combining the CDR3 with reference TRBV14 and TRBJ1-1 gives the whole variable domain EAGVTQFPSHSVIEKGQTVTLRCDPISGHDNLYWYRRVMGKEIKFLLHFVKESKQDESGMPNNRFLAERTGGTYSTLKVQPAELEDSGVYFCASSQGITAFFGQGTRLTVV.

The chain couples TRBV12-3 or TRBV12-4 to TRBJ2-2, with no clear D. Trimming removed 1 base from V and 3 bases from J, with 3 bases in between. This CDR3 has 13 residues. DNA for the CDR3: TGTGCCAGCAGTTTAGAGTACACCGGGGAGCTGTTTTTT. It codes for CASSLEYTGELFF.

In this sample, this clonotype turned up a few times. CDR3 protein: CASSTTGEGTGELFF. As DNA, the CDR3 is TGCGCCAGCAGCACGACAGGGGAGGGCACCGGGGAGCTGTTTTTT. V usage is TRBV5-1 and J usage is TRBJ2-2, with D possibly TRBD1 on 8 matching bases. CDR3 length: 15 amino acids. The germline CDR1 and CDR2 sequences are SGHRS and YFSETQ. With 4 bases removed from V and 4 bases from J, the gap between germline ends came to 14 bases.

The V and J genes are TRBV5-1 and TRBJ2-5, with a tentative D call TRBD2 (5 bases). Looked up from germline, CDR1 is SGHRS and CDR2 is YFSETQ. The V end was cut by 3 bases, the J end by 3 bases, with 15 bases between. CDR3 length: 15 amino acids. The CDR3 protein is CASSSLTGSEETQYF. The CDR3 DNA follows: TGCGCCAGCAGCTCCCTGACGGGGTCGGAAGAGACCCAGTACTTC.

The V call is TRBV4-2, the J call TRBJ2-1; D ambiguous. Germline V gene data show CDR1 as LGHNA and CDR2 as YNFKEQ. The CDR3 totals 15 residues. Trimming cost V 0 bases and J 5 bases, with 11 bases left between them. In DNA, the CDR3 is TGTGCCAGCAGCCAAGAAGAATACGCGGACAATGAGCAGTTCTTC. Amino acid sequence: CASSQEEYADNEQFF.

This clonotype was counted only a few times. This chain's CDR3 is CASSLIANTEAFF. The CDR3 coding sequence is TGCGCCAGCAGCTTGATCGCGAACACTGAAGCTTTCTTT. The chain recombines TRBV5-1 with TRBJ1-1, with D unresolved. Germline V lookup: CDR1 SGHRS, CDR2 YFSETQ. The V gene lost 1 base and the J gene lost 1 base, with 5 bases spanning the gap. The CDR3 has 13 amino acids.

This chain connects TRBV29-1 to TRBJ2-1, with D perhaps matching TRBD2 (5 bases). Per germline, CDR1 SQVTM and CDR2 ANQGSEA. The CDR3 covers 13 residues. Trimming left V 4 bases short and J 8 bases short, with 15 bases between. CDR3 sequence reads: CSVVRGRDYEQFF. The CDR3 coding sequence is TGCAGCGTTGTACGGGGAAGGGATTATGAGCAGTTCTTC.

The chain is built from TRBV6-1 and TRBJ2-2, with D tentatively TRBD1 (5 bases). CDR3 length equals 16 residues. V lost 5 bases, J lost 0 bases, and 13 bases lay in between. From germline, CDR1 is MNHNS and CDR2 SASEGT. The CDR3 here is CASSPRTGPNTGELFF. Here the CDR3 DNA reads TGTGCCAGCAGTCCAAGAACAGGACCGAACACCGGGGAGCTGTTTTTT.

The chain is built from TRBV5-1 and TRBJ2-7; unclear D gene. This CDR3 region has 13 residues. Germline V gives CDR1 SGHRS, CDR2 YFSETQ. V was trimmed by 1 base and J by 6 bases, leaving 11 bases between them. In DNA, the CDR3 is TGCGCCAGCAGCTTGCGGCCCCGGGTCGAGCAGTACTTC. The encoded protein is CASSLRPRVEQYF.

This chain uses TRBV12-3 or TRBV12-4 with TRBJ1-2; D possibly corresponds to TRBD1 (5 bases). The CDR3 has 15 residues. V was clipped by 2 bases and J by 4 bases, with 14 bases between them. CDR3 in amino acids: CASSLPPGPFYGYTF. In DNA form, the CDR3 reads TGTGCCAGCAGTTTACCGCCAGGGCCATTCTATGGCTACACCTTC.

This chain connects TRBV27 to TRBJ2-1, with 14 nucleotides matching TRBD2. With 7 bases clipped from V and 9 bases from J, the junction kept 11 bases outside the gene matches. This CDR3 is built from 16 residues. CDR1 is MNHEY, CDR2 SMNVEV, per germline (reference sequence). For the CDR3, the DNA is TGTGCCAGCAAAGCGACAGGGACTAGCGGGAGTGGTGAGCAGTTCTTC. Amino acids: CASKATGTSGSGEQFF.

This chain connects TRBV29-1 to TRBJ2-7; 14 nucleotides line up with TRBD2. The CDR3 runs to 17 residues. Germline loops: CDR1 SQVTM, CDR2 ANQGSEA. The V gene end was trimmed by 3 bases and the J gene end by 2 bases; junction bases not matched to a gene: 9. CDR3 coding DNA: TGCAGCGTTGATGGACTAGCGGGAGGCAGTAATACCTACGAGCAGTACTTC. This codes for CSVDGLAGGSNTYEQYF.

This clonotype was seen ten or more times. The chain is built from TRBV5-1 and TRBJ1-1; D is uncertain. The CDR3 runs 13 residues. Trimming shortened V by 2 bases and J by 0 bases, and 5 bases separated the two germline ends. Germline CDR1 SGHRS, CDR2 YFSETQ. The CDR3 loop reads CASSFRVNTEAFF. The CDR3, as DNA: TGCGCCAGCAGCTTCCGAGTGAACACTGAAGCTTTCTTT. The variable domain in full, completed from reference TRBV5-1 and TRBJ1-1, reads KAGVTQTPRYLIKTRGQQVTLSCSPISGHRSVSWYQQTPGQGLQFLFEYFSETQRNKGNFPGRFSGRQFSNSRSEMNVSTLELGDSALYLCASSFRVNTEAFFGQGTRLTVV.

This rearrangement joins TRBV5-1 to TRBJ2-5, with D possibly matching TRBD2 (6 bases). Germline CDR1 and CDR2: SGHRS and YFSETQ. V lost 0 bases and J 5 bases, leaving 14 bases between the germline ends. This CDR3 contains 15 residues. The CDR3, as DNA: TGCGCCAGCAGCTTGGGGGACTTGCCCCGGGAGACCCAGTACTTC. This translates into CASSLGDLPRETQYF.

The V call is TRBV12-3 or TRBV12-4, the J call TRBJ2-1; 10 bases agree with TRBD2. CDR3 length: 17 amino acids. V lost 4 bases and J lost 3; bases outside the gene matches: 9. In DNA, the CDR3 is TGTGCCAGCAGTTCGAACCCTACTAGCGGGGACTACAATGAGCAGTTCTTC. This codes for CASSSNPTSGDYNEQFF.

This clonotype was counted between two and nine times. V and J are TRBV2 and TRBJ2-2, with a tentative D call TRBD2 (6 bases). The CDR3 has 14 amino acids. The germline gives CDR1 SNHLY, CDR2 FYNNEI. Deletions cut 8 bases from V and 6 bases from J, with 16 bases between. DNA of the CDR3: TGTGCCAGCCACGGCGGAGGGTACCCCGGGGAGCTGTTTTTT. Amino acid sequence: CASHGGGYPGELFF.

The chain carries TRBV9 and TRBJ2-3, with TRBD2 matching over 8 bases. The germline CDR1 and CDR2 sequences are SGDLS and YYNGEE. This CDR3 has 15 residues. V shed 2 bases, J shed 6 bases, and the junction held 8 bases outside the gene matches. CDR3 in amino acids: CASSVTSGGGDTQYF. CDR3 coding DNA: TGTGCCAGCAGCGTCACTAGCGGAGGGGGGGATACGCAGTATTTT.

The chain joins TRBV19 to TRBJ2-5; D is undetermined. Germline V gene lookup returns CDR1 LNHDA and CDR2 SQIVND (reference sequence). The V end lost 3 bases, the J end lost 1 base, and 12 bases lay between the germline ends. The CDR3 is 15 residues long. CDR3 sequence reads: CASSMDAFPQETQYF. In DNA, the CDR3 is TGTGCCAGTAGTATGGACGCCTTCCCCCAAGAGACCCAGTACTTC.